Described below is a single T cell receptor beta chain sequence and its context. Which antigen it targets is not known. Per-base quality was not reported, and no clone a single base away is much larger than it. The germline V gene encodes CDR1 SGHTA and CDR2 FQGNSA. The CDR3 numbers 15 residues from cysteine through phenylalanine. Solely the CDR3 DNA is kept, with 45 bases framed from the first base. V is clipped by 4 bases and J by 0 bases, and the sequence between their germline boundaries is 10 bases long. The data derive from a study of blood T cell repertoires in COVID-19 (dated by TCRdb to 2020 to 2022). As for the study more broadly: Samples from collaborators originated in the United States, Italy and Spain and spanned both the acute and convalescent phases of COVID-19. The prospective study material was composed of cDNA or gDNA derived from T cells, B-cell-depleted T cells, or PBMCs. Subjects who had been exposed to COVID-19, were actively infected with it, or had recovered from it provided the deeply sampled blood TCRbeta repertoires that made up the dataset. The repertoires were released in a freely available public database meant as a resource for research on the immune response to SARS-CoV-2. The samples were drawn from two sources: the first 160 participants of the ongoing ImmuneRACE study, and fewer than 1,500 subjects contributed by 6 global collaborators. Nearly every sample came with metadata listing a de-identified subject ID, COVID-19 status, age in years and sex. Where HLA class I and class II types were available, the types were taken from metadata supplied by the sample provider, not from assay-based typing. Beyond this particular receptor, the publication reports: The quantity of clinical and demographic metadata differed by source and by participant and was supplied without curation.

Whole blood was collected in K2EDTA tubes by collaborating institutions according to the institutions' own protocols. For TCRbeta analysis, collaborator samples were shipped as frozen whole blood, as isolated PBMCs, or as DNA extracted from either sample type. TCRbeta CDR3 regions were amplified from genomic DNA by means of the immunoSEQ Assay, a bias-controlled multiplex PCR. The source study handled its data this way. The number of nucleated cells in each sample was estimated by amplification of reference gene primers within the assay. Sequence reads were collapsed and filtered to measure the absolute abundance of every unique TCRbeta CDR3 rearrangement. For each sample, productive Simpson clonality was calculated by taking the square root of Simpson's diversity index across productive rearrangements. TCRdb's version of the immuneACCESS table is confined to in-frame rearrangements and falls short of the full clone set. An unresolved V gene accounts for under half of the shortfall where checked; the remainder is of unknown origin. V and J calls and clone size are copied from that table; D and trimming were computed from the DNA. The sample table shows over 55,000 clones, and around 86% are seen once. Of the sample, around 5.3% is held by the ten largest clones.

Recombination joined TRBV7-2 with TRBJ1-3; TRBD1 is a weak D gene call, 5 bases matching. This receptor was obtained from a man between 50 and 59 years old with active COVID-19. The sequencing input was peripheral blood. The DNA reads TGTGCCAGCAGCTCAGGGTTTGTCTCTGGAAACACCATATATTTT. Translated, it reads CASSSGFVSGNTIYF.